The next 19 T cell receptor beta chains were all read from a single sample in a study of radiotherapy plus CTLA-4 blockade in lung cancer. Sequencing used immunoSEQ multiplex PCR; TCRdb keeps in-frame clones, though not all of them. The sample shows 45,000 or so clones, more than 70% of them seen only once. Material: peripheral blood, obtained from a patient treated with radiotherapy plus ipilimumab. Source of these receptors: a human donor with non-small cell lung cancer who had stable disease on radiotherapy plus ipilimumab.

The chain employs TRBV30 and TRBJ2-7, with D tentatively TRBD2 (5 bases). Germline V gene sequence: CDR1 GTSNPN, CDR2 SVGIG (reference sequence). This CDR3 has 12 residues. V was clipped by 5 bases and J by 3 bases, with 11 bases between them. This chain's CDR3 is CAWGGPHYEQYF. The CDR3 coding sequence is TGTGCCTGGGGCGGGCCCCACTACGAGCAGTACTTC.

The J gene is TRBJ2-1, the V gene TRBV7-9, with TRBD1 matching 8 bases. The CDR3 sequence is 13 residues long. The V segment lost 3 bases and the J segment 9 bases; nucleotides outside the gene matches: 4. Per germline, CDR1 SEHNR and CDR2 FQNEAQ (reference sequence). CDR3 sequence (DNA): TGTGCCAGCAGCTTGCCTGGACAGGGTGAGCAGTTCTTC. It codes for CASSLPGQGEQFF.

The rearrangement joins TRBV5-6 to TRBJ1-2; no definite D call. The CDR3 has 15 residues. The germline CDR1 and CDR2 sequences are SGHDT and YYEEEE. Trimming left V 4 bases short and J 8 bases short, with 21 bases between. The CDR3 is CASSNIQSGEGGYTF. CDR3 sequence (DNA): TGTGCCAGCAGCAACATACAGAGTGGGGAAGGGGGCTACACCTTC.

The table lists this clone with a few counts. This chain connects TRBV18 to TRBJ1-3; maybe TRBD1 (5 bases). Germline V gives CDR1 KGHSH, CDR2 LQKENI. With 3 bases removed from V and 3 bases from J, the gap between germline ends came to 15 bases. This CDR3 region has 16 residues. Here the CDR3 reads CASSPTTGTLGNTIYF. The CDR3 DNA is TGTGCCAGCTCACCGACGACCGGGACGCTTGGAAACACCATATATTTT.

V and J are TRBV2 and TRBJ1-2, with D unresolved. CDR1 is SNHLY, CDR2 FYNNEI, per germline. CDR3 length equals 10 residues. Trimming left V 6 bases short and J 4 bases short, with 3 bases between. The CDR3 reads CASSPYGYTF. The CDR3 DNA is TGTGCCAGCAGCCCCTATGGCTACACCTTC.

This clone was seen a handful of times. CDR3 nucleotides: TGTGCCAGCTCACCGTCGGAGCAAGGCCCTAATTCACCCCTCCACTTT. Translation gives CASSPSEQGPNSPLHF. This chain links TRBV18 with TRBJ1-6; D is uncertain. V lost 3 bases to trimming and J lost 6 bases, with 15 bases between them. The CDR3 extends over 16 amino acids. Looked up from germline, CDR1 is KGHSH and CDR2 is LQKENI.

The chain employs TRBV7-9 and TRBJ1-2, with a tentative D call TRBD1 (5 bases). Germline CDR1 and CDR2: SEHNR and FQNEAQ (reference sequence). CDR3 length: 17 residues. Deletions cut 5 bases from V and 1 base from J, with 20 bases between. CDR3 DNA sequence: TGTGCCAGCAGCCAGAGGACAACCACCTACTTTAACTATGGCTACACCTTC. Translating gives CASSQRTTTYFNYGYTF.

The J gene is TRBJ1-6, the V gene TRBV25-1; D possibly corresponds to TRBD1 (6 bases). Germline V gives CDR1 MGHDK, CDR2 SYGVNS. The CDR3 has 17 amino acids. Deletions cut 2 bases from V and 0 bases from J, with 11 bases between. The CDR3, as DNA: TGTGCCAGCAGTGAACCCACAGGGAGCTCCTATAATTCACCCCTCCACTTT. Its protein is CASSEPTGSSYNSPLHF. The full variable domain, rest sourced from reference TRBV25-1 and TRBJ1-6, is EADIYQTPRYLVIGTGKKITLECSQTMGHDKMYWYQQDPGMELHLIHYSYGVNSTEKGDLSSESTVSRIRTEHFPLTLESARPSHTSQYLCASSEPTGSSYNSPLHFGNGTRLTVT.

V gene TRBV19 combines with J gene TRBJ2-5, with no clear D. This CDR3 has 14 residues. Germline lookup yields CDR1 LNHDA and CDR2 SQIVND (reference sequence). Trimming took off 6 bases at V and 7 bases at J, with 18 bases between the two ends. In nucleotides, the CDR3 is TGTGCCAGTAGCCTCGGGCCCCGCAAGGGGACCCAGTACTTC. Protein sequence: CASSLGPRKGTQYF. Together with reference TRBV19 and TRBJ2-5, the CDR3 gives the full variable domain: DGGITQSPKYLFRKEGQNVTLSCEQNLNHDAMYWYRQDPGQGLRLIYYSQIVNDFQKGDIAEGYSVSREKKESFPLTVTSAQKNPTAFYLCASSLGPRKGTQYFGPGTRLLVL.

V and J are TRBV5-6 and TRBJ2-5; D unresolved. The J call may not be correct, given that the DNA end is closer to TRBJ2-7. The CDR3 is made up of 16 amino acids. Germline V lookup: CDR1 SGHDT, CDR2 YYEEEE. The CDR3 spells CASSLYGPMGSYEQYF. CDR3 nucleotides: TGTGCCAGCAGCTTGTATGGACCCATGGGCTCCTACGAGCAGTACTTC.

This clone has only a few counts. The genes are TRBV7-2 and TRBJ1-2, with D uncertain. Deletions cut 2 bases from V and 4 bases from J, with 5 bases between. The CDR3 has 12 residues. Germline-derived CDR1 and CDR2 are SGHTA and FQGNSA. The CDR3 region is CASSLTSYGYTF. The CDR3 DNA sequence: TGTGCCAGCAGCTTAACAAGCTATGGCTACACCTTC.

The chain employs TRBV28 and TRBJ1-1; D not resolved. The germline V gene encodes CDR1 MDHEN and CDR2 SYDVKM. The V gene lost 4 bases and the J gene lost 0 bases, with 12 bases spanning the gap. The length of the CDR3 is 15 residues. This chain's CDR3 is CASSSLRGMNTEAFF. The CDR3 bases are TGTGCCAGCAGTTCCCTCCGGGGAATGAACACTGAAGCTTTCTTT. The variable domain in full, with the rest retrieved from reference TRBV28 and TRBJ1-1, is DVKVTQSSRYLVKRTGEKVFLECVQDMDHENMFWYRQDPGLGLRLIYFSYDVKMKEKGDIPEGYSVSREKKERFSLILESASTNQTSMYLCASSSLRGMNTEAFFGQGTRLTVV.

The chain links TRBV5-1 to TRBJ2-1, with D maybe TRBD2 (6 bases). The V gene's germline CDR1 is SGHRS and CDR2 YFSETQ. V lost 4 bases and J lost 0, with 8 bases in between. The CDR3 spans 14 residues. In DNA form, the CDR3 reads TGCGCCAGCAGCCCCGGGGGCTCCTACAATGAGCAGTTCTTC. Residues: CASSPGGSYNEQFF.

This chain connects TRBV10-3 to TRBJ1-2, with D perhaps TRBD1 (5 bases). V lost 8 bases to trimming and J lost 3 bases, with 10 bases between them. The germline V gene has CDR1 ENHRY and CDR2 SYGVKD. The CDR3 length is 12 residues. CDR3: CAIAGGDYGYTF. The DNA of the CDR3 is TGTGCCATCGCTGGAGGGGACTATGGCTACACCTTC.

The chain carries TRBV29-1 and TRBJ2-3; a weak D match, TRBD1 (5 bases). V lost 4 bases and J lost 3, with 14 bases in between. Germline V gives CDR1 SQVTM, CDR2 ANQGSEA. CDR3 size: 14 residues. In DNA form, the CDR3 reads TGCAGCGTTGCGGCGCAGGGTCGTACAGATACGCAGTATTTT. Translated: CSVAAQGRTDTQYF.

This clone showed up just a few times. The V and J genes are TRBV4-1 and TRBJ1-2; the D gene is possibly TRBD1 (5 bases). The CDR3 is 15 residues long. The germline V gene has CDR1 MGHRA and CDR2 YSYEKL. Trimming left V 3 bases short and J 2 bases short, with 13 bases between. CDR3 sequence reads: CASSHLREENYGYTF. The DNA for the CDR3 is TGCGCCAGCAGCCACCTCAGGGAGGAAAACTATGGCTACACCTTC.

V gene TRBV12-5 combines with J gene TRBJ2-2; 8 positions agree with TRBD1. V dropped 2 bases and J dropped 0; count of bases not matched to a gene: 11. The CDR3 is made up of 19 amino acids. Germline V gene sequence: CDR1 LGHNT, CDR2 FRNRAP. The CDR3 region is CASGLTLLGRGPNTGELFF. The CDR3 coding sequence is TGTGCTAGTGGTTTGACCCTCCTGGGCAGGGGGCCGAACACCGGGGAGCTGTTTTTT.

The CDR3 DNA sequence: TGTGCCAGTAGTATAGACCCGGACAGGGGGTGGCCTGGGGCCAACGTCCTGACTTTC. It is translated as CASSIDPDRGWPGANVLTF. The chain is built from TRBV19 and TRBJ2-6, with 10 bases aligning to TRBD1. The J segment lost 2 bases and the V segment lost 0 bases, leaving 7 bases of the junction unmatched. This CDR3 has 19 amino acids. The germline V gene encodes CDR1 LNHDA and CDR2 SQIVND (reference sequence).

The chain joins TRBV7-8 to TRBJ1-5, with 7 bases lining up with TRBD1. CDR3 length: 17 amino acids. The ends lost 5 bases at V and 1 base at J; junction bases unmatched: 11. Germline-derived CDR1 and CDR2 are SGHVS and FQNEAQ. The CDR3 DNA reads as TGTGCCAGCAGCCACGGGACAGTAAGAGACAGCAATCAGCCCCAGCATTTT. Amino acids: CASSHGTVRDSNQPQHF.